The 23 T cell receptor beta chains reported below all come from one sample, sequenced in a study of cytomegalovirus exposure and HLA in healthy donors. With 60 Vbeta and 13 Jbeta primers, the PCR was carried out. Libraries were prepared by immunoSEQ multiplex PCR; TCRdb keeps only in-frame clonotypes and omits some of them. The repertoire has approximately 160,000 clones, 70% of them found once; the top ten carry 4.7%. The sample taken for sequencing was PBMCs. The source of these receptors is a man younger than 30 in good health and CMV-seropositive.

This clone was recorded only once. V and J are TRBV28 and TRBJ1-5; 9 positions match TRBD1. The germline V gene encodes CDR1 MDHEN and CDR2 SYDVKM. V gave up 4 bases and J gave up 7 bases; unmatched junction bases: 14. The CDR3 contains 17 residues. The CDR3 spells CASSSLRDRVTWQPQHF. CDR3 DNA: TGTGCCAGCAGTTCGCTCCGGGACAGGGTTACTTGGCAGCCCCAGCATTTT.

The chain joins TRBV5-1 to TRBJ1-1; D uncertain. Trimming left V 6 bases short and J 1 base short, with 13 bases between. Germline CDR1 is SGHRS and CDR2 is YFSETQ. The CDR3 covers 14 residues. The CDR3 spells CASTIEAGNTEAFF. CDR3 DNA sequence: TGCGCCAGCACCATAGAGGCGGGGAACACTGAAGCTTTCTTT.

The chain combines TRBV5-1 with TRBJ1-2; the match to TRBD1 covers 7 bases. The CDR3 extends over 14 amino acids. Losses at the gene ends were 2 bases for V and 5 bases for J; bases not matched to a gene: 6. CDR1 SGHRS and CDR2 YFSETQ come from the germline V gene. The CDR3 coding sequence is TGCGCCAGCAGCTTTGACAGGGAGAAGTATGGCTACACCTTC. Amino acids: CASSFDREKYGYTF.

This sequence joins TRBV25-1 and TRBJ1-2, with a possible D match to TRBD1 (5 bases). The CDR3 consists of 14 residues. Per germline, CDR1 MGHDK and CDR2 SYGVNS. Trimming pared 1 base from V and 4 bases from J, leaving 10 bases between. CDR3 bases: TGTGCCAGCAGTGAATCACGGGGGTCCTATGGCTACACCTTC. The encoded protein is CASSESRGSYGYTF.

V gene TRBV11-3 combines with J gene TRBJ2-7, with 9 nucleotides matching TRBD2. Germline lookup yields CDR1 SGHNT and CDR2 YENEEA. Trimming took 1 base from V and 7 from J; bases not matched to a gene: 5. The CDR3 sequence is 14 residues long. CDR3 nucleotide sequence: TGTGCCAGCAGCTTAGTAGCGGGAGCCGGGGAGCAGTACGTC. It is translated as CASSLVAGAGEQYV.

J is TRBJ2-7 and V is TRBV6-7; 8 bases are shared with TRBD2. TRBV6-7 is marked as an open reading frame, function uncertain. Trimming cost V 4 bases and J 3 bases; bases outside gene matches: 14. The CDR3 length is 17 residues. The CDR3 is CASSSIPGGGGYYEQYV. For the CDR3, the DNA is TGTGCCAGCAGTTCAATACCGGGAGGCGGGGGGTACTACGAGCAGTACGTC.

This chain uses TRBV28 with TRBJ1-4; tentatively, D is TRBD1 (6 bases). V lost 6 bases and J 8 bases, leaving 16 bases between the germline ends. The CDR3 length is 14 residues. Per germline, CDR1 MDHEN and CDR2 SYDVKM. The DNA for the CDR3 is TGTGCCAGCAGGGGGGCGGGTTTCGAGGAAAAACTGTTTTTT. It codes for CASRGAGFEEKLFF.

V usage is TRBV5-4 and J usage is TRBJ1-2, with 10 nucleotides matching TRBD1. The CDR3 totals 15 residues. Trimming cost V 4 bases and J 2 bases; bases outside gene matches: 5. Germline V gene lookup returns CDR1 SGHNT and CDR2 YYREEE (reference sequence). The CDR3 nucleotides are TGTGCCAGCAGCACCCGGGACAGGGGCAACTATGGCTACACCTTC. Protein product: CASSTRDRGNYGYTF.

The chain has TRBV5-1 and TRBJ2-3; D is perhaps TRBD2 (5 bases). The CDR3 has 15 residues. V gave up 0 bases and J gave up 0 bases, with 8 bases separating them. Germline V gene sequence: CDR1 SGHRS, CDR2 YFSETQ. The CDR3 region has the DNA TGCGCCAGCAGCTTGGGAGGCGGGAGCACAGATACGCAGTATTTT. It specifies CASSLGGGSTDTQYF. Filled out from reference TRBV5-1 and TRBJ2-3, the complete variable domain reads KAGVTQTPRYLIKTRGQQVTLSCSPISGHRSVSWYQQTPGQGLQFLFEYFSETQRNKGNFPGRFSGRQFSNSRSEMNVSTLELGDSALYLCASSLGGGSTDTQYFGPGTRLTVL.

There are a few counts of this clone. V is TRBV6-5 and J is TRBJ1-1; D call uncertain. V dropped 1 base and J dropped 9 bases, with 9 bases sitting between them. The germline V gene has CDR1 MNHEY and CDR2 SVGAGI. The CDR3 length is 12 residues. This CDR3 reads CASSYWRAKAFF. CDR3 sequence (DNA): TGTGCCAGCAGTTACTGGAGGGCTAAAGCTTTCTTT.

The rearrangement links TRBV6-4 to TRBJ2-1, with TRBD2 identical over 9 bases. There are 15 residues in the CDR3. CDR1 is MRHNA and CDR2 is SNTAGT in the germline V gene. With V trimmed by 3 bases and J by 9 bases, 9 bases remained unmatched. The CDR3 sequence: CASSELSSGAGEQFF. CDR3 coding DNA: TGTGCCAGCAGTGAATTGTCTAGCGGGGCTGGTGAGCAGTTCTTC.

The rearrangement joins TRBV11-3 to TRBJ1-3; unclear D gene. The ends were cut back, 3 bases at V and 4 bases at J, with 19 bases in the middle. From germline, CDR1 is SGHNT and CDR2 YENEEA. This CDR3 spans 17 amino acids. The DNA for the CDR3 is TGTGCCAGCAGCTTTGGTGGAGGCCCTTGGGTCGGAAACACCATATATTTT. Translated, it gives CASSFGGGPWVGNTIYF.

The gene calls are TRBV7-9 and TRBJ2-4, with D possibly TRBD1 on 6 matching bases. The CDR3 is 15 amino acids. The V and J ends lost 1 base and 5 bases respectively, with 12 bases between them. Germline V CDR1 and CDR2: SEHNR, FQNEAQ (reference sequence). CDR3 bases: TGTGCCAGCAGCTTAGGGGTGGACAGCCAAAACATTCAGTACTTC. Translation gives CASSLGVDSQNIQYF.

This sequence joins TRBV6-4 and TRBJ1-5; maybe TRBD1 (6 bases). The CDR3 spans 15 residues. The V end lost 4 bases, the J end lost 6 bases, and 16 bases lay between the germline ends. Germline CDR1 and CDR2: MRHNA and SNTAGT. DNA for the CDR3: TGTGCCAGCAGTGTTGATCTGGGAGGGGGTCAGCCCCAGCATTTT. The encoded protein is CASSVDLGGGQPQHF.

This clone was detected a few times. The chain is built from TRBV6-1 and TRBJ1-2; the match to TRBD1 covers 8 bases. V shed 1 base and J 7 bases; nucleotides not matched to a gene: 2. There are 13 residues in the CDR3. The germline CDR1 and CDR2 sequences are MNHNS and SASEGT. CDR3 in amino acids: CASSEGTGIGYTF. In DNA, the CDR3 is TGTGCCAGCAGTGAAGGGACAGGGATTGGCTACACCTTC.

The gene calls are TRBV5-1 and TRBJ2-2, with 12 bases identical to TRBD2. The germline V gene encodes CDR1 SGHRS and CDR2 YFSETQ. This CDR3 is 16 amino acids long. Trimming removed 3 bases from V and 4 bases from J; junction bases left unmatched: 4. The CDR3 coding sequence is TGCGCCAGCAGCTCCTCTAGCGGGGGGGCCACCGGGGAGCTGTTTTTT. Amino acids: CASSSSSGGATGELFF.

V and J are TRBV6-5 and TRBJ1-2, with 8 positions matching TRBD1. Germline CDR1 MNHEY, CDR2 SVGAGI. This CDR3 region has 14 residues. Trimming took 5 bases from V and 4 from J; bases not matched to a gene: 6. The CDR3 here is CASSPGQGLYGYTF. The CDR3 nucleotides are TGTGCCAGCAGTCCTGGACAGGGACTCTATGGCTACACCTTC.

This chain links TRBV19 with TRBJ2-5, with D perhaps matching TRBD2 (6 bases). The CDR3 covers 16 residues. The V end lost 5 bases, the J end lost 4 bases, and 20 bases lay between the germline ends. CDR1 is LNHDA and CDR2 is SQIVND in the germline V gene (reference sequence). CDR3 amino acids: CASSPERGTPIETQYF. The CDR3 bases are TGTGCCAGTAGTCCAGAACGGGGGACTCCTATAGAGACCCAGTACTTC.

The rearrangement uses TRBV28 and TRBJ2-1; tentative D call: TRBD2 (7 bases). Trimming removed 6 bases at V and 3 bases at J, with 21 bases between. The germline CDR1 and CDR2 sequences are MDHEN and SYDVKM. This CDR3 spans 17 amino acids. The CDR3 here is CASRPTTGGGYYNEQFF. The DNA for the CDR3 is TGTGCCAGCAGGCCCACGACCGGCGGGGGCTACTACAATGAGCAGTTCTTC.

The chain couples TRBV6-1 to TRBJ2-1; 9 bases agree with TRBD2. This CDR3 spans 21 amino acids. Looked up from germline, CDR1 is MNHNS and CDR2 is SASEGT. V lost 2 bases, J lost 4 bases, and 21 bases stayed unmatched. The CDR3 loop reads CASSEILGASGTTASYNEQFF. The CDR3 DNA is TGTGCCAGCAGTGAAATCCTTGGGGCTAGCGGGACAACCGCCAGTTACAATGAGCAGTTCTTC.

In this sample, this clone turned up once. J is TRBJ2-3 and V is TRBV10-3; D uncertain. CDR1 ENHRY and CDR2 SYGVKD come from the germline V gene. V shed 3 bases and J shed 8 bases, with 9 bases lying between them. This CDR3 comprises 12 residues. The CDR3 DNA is TGTGCCATCAGTGATGAAAGAGCTACGCAGTATTTT. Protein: CAISDERATQYF.

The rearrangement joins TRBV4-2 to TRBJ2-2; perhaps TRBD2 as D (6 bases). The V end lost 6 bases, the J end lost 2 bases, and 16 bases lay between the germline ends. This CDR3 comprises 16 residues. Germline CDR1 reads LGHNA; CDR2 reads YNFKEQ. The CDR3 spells CASRAVEGLNTGELFF. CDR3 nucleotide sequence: TGTGCCAGCAGGGCGGTCGAGGGACTTAACACCGGGGAGCTGTTTTTT.

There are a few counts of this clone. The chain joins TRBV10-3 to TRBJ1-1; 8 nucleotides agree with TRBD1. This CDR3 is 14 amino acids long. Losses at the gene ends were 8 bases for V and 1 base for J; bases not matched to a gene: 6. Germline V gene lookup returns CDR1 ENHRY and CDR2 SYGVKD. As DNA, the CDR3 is TGTGCCATCGCCATGACAGGGGAGAACACTGAAGCTTTCTTT. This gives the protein CAIAMTGENTEAFF.